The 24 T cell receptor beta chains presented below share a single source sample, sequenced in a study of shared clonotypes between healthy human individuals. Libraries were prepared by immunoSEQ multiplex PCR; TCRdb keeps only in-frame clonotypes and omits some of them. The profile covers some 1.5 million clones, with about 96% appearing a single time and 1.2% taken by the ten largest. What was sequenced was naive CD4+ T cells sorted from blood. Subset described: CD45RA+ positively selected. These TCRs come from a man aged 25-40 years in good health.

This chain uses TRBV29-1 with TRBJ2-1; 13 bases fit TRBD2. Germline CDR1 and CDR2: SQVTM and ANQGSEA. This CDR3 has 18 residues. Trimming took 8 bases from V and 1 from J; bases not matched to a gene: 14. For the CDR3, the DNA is TGCAGCTATAAACCGGGACTAGCGGGACTCGGGTCCTACAATGAGCAGTTCTTC. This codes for CSYKPGLAGLGSYNEQFF.

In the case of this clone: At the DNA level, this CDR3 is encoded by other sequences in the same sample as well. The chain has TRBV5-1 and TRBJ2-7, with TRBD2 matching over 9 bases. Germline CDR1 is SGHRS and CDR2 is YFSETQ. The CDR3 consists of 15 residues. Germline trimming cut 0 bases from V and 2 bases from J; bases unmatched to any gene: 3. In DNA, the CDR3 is TGCGCCAGCAGCTTGGCGGCTAGCGGGACCTACGAGCAGTACTTC. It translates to CASSLAASGTYEQYF. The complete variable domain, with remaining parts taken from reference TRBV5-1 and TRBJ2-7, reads KAGVTQTPRYLIKTRGQQVTLSCSPISGHRSVSWYQQTPGQGLQFLFEYFSETQRNKGNFPGRFSGRQFSNSRSEMNVSTLELGDSALYLCASSLAASGTYEQYFGPGTRLTVT.

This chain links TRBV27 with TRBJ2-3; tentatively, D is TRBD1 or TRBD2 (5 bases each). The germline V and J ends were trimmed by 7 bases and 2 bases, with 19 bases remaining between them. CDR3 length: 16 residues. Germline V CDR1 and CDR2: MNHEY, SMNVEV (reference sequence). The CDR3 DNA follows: TGTGCCAGCATCCCCAATATGGGGGACCTCACAGATACGCAGTATTTT. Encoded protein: CASIPNMGDLTDTQYF.

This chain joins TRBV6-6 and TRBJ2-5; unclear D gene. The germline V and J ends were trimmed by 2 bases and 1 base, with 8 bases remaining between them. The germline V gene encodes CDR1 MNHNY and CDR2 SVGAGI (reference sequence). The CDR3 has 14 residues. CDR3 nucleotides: TGTGCCAGCAGTTACGGCCCTACCCAAGAGACCCAGTACTTC. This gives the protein CASSYGPTQETQYF.

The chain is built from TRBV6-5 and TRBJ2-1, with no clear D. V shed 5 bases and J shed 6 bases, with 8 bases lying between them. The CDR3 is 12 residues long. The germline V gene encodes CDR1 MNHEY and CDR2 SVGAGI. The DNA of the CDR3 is TGTGCCAGCAGTCCCCGCCGCAATGAGCAGTTCTTC. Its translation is CASSPRRNEQFF.

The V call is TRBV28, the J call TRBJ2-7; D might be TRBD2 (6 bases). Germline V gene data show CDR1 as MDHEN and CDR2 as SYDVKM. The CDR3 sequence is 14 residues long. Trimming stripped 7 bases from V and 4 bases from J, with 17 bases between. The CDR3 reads CASTLGGNPYEQYF. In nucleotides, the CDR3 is TGTGCCAGCACCCTTGGGGGGAACCCTTACGAGCAGTACTTC.

The CDR3 DNA follows: TGCGCCAGCAGCTTGGCAGACCTGGGACAGGGGGACGAGCAGTACTTC. Its translation is CASSLADLGQGDEQYF. V is TRBV5-1 and J is TRBJ2-7; 11 bases agree with TRBD1. This CDR3 region has 16 residues. The V and J ends lost 0 bases and 5 bases, in that order; junction bases with no gene match: 7. The V gene's germline CDR1 is SGHRS and CDR2 YFSETQ.

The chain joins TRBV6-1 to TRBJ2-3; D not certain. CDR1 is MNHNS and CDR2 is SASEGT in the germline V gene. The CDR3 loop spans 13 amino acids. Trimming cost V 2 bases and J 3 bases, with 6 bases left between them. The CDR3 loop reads CASSEMWTDTQYF. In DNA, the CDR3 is TGTGCCAGCAGTGAAATGTGGACAGATACGCAGTATTTT.

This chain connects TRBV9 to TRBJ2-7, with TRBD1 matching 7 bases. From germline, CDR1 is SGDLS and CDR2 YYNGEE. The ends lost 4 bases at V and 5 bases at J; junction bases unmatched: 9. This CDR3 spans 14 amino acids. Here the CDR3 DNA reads TGTGCCAGCAGCACTACCTGGGACAGCCACGAGCAGTACTTC. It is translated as CASSTTWDSHEQYF.

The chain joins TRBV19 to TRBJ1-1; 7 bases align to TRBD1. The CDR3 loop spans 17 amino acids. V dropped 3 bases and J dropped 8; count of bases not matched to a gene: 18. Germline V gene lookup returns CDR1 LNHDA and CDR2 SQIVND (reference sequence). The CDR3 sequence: CASSIQRGRAQKAEAFF. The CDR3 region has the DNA TGTGCCAGTAGTATTCAGAGGGGGCGAGCCCAAAAAGCCGAAGCTTTCTTT.

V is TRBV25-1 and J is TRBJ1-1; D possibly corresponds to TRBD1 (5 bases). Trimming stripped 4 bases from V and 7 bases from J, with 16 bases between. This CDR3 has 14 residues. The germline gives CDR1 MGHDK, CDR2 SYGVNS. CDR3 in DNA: TGTGCCAGCAGTGGGAGAGGGGTCTACGGTGAAGCTTTCTTT. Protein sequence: CASSGRGVYGEAFF.

CDR3 DNA: TGCGCCAGCAGCTTGGTAGCTGTGGCTGAAGCTTTCTTT. This encodes CASSLVAVAEAFF. The V and J genes are TRBV5-1 and TRBJ1-1, with no clear D. The germline V and J ends were trimmed by 0 bases and 6 bases, with 9 bases remaining between them. The CDR3 runs to 13 residues. From germline, CDR1 is SGHRS and CDR2 YFSETQ.

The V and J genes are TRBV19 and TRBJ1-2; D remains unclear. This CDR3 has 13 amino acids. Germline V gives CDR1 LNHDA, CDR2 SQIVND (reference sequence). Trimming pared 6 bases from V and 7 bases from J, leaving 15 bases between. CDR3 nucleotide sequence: TGTGCCAGTAGCTCCCGGTTCTCTCTTGGCTACACCTTC. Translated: CASSSRFSLGYTF.

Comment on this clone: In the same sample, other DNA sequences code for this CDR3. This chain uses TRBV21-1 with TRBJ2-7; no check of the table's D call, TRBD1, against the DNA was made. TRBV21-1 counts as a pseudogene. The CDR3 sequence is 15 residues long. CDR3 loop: CASSKGGQGTYEQYF. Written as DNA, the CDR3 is TGTGCCAGCAGCAAAGGAGGACAGGGGACCTACGAGCAGTACTTC.

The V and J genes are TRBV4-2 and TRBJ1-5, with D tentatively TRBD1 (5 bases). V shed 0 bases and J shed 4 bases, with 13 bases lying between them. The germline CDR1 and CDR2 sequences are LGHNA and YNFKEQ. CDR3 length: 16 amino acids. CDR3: CASSQDFRGGNQPQHF. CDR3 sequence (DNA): TGTGCCAGCAGCCAAGATTTTAGGGGTGGAAATCAGCCCCAGCATTTT.

The CDR3 nucleotides are TGTGCCAGCAGCTCCCCGTCCACTAGCGTACTAGCCAAAAACATTCAGTACTTC. As protein: CASSSPSTSVLAKNIQYF. The rearrangement uses TRBV28 and TRBJ2-4; the match to TRBD2 covers 7 bases. Trimming took 6 bases from V and 0 from J; bases not matched to a gene: 14. The CDR3 covers 18 residues. Germline CDR1 and CDR2: MDHEN and SYDVKM.

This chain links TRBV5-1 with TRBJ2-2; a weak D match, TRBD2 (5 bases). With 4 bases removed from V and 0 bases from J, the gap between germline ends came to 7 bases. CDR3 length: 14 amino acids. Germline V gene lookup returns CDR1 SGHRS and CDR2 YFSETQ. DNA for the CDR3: TGCGCCAGCAGCCGGGAAGCGAACACCGGGGAGCTGTTTTTT. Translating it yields CASSREANTGELFF.

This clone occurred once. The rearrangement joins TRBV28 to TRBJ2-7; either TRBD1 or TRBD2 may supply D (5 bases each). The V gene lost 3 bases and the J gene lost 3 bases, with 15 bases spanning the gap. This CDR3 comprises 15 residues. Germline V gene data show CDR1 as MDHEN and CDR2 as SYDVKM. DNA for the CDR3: TGTGCCAGCAGTTTTCCGGGACGGACTTACTACGAGCAGTACTTC. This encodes CASSFPGRTYYEQYF.

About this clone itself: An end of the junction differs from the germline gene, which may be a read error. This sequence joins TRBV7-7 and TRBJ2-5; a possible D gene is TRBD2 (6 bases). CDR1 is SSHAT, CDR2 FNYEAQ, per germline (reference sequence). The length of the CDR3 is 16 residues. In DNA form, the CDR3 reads TGTGCTAGCAGCTCTGGCTCGCGGGGTCTTTGGGAGACCCAGTACTTC. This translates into CASSSGSRGLWETQYF.

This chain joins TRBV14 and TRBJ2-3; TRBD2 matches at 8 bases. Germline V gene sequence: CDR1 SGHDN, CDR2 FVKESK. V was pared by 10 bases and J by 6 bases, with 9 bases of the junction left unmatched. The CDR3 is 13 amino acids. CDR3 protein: CATGTRRGDTQYF. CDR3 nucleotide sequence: TGTGCCACCGGGACTAGGAGGGGTGATACGCAGTATTTT.

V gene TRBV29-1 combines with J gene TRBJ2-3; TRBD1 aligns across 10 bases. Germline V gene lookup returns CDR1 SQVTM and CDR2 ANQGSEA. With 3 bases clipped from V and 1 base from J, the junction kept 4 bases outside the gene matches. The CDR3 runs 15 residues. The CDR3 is CSVEGGQGGTDTQYF. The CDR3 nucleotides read TGCAGCGTTGAGGGAGGACAGGGGGGCACAGATACGCAGTATTTT.

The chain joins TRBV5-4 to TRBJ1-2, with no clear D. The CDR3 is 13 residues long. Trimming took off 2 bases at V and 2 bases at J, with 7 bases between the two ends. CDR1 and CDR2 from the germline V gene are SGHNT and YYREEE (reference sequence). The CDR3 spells CASSFSQNYGYTF. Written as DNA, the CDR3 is TGTGCCAGCAGCTTTTCACAAAACTATGGCTACACCTTC.

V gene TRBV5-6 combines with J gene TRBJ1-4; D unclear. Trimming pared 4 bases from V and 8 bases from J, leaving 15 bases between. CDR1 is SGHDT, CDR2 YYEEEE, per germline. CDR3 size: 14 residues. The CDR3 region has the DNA TGTGCCAGCAGCCTGGACTCCCTTGGGGAAAAACTGTTTTTT. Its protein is CASSLDSLGEKLFF.

The CDR3 coding sequence is TGTGCCAGCAGCTTAGCCGCGCGGTCCTACGAGCAGTACTTC. It translates to CASSLAARSYEQYF. The rearrangement links TRBV7-9 to TRBJ2-7, with D unresolved. The germline V gene has CDR1 SEHNR and CDR2 FQNEAQ (reference sequence). V gave up 0 bases and J gave up 1 base, with 7 bases separating them. The CDR3 sequence is 14 residues long.